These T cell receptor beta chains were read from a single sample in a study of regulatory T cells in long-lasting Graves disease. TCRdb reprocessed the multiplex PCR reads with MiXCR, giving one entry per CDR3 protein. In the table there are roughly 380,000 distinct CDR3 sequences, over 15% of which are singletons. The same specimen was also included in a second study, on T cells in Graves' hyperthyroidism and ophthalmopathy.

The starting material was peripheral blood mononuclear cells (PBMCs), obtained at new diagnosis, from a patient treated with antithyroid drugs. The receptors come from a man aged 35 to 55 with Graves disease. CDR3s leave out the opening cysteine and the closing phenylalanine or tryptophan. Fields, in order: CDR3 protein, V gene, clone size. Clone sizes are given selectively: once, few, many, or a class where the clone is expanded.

SASRDYSTDTQY	TRBV20-1	many
ASSEGGPMYEQY	TRBV6-1	many
ASSGAGGSLPSTDTQY	TRBV5-1	many
ASSQTSGVNEQF	TRBV7-9	many
ASSIDPSGTGYRPSNQPQH	TRBV19	many
ASSLANEQY	TRBV5-1	many
ASSLSLQGRKPQH	TRBV11-3	many
ATSRGQGNSPLH	TRBV15	few
ASSELVGSGANVLT	TRBV2	.
ASSSPVRNQPQH	TRBV27	many
AGGWRVSTDTQY	TRBV7-2	.